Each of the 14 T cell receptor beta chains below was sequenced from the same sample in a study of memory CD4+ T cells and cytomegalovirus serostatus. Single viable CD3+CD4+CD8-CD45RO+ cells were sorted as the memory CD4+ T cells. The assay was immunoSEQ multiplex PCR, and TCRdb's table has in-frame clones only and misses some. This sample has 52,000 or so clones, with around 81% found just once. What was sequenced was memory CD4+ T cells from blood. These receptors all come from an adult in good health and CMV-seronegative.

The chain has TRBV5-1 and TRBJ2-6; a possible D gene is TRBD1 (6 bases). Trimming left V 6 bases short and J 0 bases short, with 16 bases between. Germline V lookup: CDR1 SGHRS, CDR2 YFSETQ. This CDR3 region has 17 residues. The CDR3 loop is CASTRTAQSSGANVLTF. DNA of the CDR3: TGCGCCAGCACTCGGACAGCCCAGAGCTCTGGGGCCAACGTCCTGACTTTC.

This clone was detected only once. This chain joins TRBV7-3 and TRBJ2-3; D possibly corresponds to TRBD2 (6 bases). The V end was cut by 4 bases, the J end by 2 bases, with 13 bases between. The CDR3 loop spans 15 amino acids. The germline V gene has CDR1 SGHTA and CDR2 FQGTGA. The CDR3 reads CASSSGGAYTDTQYF. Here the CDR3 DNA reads TGTGCCAGCAGCTCCGGCGGGGCCTACACAGATACGCAGTATTTT.

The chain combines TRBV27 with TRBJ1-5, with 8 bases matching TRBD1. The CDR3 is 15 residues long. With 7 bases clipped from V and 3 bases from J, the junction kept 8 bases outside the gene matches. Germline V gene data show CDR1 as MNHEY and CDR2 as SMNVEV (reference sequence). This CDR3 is CASKIGQGPNQPQHF. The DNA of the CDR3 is TGTGCCAGCAAAATCGGACAGGGACCCAATCAGCCCCAGCATTTT.

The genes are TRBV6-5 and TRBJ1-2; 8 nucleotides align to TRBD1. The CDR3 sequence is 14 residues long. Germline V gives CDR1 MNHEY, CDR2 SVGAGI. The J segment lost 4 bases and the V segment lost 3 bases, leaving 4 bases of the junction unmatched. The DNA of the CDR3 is TGTGCCAGCAGTTATCAGGGGGCCATCTATGGCTACACCTTC. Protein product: CASSYQGAIYGYTF.

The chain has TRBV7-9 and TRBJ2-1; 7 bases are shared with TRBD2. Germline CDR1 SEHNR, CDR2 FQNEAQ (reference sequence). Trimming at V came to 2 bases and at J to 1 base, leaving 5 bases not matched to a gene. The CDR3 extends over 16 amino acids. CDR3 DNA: TGTGCCAGCAGCTTAAAAGCGGGGCGGTCCTACAATGAGCAGTTCTTC. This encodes CASSLKAGRSYNEQFF. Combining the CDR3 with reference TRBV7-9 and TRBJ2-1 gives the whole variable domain DTGVSQNPRHKITKRGQNVTFRCDPISEHNRLYWYRQTLGQGPEFLTYFQNEAQLEKSRLLSDRFSAERPKGSFSTLEIQRTEQGDSAMYLCASSLKAGRSYNEQFFGPGTRLTVL.

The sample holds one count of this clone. This CDR3 is CSVVAGGRDTQYF. CDR3 sequence (DNA): TGCAGCGTTGTGGCGGGGGGGCGCGATACGCAGTATTTT. The chain recombines TRBV29-1 with TRBJ2-3, with TRBD2 identical over 9 bases. The CDR3 spans 13 residues. V dropped 4 bases and J dropped 6; count of bases not matched to a gene: 5. Germline CDR1 SQVTM, CDR2 ANQGSEA.

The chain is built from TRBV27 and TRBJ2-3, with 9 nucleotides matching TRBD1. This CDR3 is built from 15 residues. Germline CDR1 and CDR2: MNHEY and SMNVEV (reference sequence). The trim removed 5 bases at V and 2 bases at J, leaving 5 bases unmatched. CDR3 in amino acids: CASSHYRGPTDTQYF. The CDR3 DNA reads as TGTGCCAGCAGTCACTACAGGGGGCCCACAGATACGCAGTATTTT.

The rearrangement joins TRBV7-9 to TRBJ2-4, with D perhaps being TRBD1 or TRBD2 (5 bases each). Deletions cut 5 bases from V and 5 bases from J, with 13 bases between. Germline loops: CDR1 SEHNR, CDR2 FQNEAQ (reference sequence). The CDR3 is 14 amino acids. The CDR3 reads CASSGRGAQNIQYF. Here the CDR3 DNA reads TGTGCCAGCAGCGGGAGAGGGGCCCAAAACATTCAGTACTTC.

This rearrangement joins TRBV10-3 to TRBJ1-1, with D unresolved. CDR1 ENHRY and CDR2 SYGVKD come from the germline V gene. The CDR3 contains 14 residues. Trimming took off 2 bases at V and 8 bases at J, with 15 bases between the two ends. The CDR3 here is CAISEPQRGAEAFF. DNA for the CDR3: TGTGCCATCAGTGAGCCTCAACGGGGTGCCGAAGCTTTCTTT.

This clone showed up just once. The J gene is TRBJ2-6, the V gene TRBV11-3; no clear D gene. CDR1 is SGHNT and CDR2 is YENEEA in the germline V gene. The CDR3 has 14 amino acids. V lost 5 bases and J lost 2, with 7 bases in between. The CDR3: CASSPMAGANVLTF. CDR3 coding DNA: TGTGCCAGCAGCCCGATGGCTGGGGCCAACGTCCTGACTTTC.

The CDR3 is CASSATLTGTGELFF. CDR3 DNA sequence: TGTGCCAGCTCGGCCACCCTCACAGGGACCGGGGAGCTGTTTTTT. The rearrangement uses TRBV18 and TRBJ2-2; tentative D call: TRBD1 (6 bases). CDR3 length: 15 amino acids. Per germline, CDR1 KGHSH and CDR2 LQKENI. V lost 6 bases to trimming and J lost 5 bases, with 16 bases between them.

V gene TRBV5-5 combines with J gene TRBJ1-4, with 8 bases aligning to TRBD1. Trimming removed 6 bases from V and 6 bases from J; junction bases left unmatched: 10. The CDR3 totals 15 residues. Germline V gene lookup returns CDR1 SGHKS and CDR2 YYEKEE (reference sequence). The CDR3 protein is CASTIRQGIYEKLFF. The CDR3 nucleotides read TGTGCCAGCACCATCCGACAGGGGATATATGAAAAACTGTTTTTT.

CDR3 nucleotide sequence: TGTGCCAGCAGCTTGACCGGGAGGATGAGCACAGATACGCAGTATTTT. This gives the protein CASSLTGRMSTDTQYF. The chain combines TRBV5-4 with TRBJ2-3; 7 nucleotides line up with TRBD2. CDR3 length: 16 residues. Germline CDR1 reads SGHNT; CDR2 reads YYREEE (reference sequence). V lost 1 base, J lost 0 bases, and 5 bases stayed unmatched. The full variable domain, in which reference TRBV5-4 and TRBJ2-3 provide the parts outside the CDR3, is ETGVTQSPTHLIKTRGQQVTLRCSSQSGHNTVSWYQQALGQGPQFIFQYYREEENGRGNFPPRFSGLQFPNYSSELNVNALELDDSALYLCASSLTGRMSTDTQYFGPGTRLTVL.

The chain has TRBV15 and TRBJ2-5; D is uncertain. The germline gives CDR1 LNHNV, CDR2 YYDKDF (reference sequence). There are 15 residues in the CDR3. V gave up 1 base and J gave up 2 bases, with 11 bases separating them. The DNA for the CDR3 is TGTGCCACCAGCAGAGGTGGTTGGCAGCAAGAGACCCAGTACTTC. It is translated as CATSRGGWQQETQYF. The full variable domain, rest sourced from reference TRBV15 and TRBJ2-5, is DAMVIQNPRYQVTQFGKPVTLSCSQTLNHNVMYWYQQKSSQAPKLLFHYYDKDFNNEADTPDNFQSRRPNTSFCFLDIRSPGLGDTAMYLCATSRGGWQQETQYFGPGTRLLVL.